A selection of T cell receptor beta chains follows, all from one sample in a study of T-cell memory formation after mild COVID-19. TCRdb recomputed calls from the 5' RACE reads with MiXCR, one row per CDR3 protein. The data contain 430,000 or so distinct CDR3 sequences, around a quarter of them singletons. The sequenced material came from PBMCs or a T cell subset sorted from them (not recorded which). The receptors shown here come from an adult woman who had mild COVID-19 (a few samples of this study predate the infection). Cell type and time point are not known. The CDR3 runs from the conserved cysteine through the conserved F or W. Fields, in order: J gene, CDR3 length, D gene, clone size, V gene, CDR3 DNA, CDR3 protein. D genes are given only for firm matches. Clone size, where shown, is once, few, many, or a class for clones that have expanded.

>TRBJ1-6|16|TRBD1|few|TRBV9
TGTGCCAGCAGCCCAAGGACAGGGCAGGGTAATTCACCCCTCCACTTT
CASSPRTGQGNSPLHF
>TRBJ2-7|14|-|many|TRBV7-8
TGTGCCAGCAACGTTGGGGAGGATTACTACGAGCAGTACTTC
CASNVGEDYYEQYF
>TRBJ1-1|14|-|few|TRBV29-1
TGCAGCGTTGTTCTACGAGCCCAAAACACTGAAGCTTTCTTT
CSVVLRAQNTEAFF
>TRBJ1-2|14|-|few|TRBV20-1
TGCAGTGCTAGAGATTACTCGACGGTCCGTGGCTACACCTTC
CSARDYSTVRGYTF
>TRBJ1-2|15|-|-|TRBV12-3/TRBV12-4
TGTGCCAGCAGTTTGACCGGGACCTGGGACTATGGCTACACCTTC
CASSLTGTWDYGYTF
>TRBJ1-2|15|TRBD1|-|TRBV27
TGTGCCAGCAGTTTAGAGGGACAGGGGACCTATGGCTACACCTTC
CASSLEGQGTYGYTF
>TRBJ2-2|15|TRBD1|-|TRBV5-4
TGTGCCAGCAGCCCCGGGACAGGGGCAGCCGGGGAGCTGTTTTTT
CASSPGTGAAGELFF
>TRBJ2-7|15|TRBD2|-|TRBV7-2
TGTGCCAGCAGCTTAGATGGACTAGCGGTATACGAGCAGTACTTC
CASSLDGLAVYEQYF
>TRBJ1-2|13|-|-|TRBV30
TGTGCCTGGAGAGCCAGACAGGCTTATGGCTACACCTTC
CAWRARQAYGYTF
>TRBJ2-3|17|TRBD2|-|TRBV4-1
TGCGCCAGCAGCCCCGAGGGAGCGGGGGTTTCCACAGATACGCAGTATTTT
CASSPEGAGVSTDTQYF
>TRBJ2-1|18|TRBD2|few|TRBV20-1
TGCAGTGCTAGAACACCCCCCGGACTAGCGGGAGTAGGGAATGAGCAGTTCTTC
CSARTPPGLAGVGNEQFF
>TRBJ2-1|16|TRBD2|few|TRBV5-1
TGCGCCAGCAGCTTGACCACTAGACTAGCAGGCAATGAGCAGTTCTTC
CASSLTTRLAGNEQFF
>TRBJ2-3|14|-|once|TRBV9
TGTGCCAGCGCTGGGACAATAAGCACAGATACGCAGTATTTT
CASAGTISTDTQYF
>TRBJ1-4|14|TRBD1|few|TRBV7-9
TGTGCCAGCAGCCCGACAGGGGATCGGGAAAAACTGTTTTTT
CASSPTGDREKLFF
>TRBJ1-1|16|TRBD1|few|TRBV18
TGTGCCAGCTCACCCTGGGACAGGGGGCGGAACACTGAAGCTTTCTTT
CASSPWDRGRNTEAFF
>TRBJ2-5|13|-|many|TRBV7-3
TGTGCCAGCAGTTTTGTAGGGGGAGAGACCCAGTACTTC
CASSFVGGETQYF
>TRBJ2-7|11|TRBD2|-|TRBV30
TGTGCCTGGGGGAGGGGCCACGAGCAGTACTTC
CAWGRGHEQYF
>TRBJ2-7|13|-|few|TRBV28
TGTGCCAGCAGTTTTTATAAACTGTACGAGCAGTACTTC
CASSFYKLYEQYF
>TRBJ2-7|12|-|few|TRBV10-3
TGTGCCATCGGGAGGTTTCCCTACGAGCAGTACTTC
CAIGRFPYEQYF
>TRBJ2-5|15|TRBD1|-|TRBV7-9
TGTGCCAGCAGCTTCGGACAGGGGGAAAGAGAGACCCAGTACTTC
CASSFGQGERETQYF
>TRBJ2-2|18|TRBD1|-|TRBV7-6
TGTGCCAGCAGCTTTATTATCAGGGGACAGGGGAACACCGGGGAGCTGTTTTTT
CASSFIIRGQGNTGELFF
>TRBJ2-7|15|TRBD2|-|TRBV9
TGTGCCAGCAGCGTATCTAGCGGCCTCCGAGGGGAGCAGTACTTC
CASSVSSGLRGEQYF
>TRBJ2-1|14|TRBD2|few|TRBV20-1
TGCAGTGCCCCCGGGGGGGCTATTGAGAATGAGCAGTTCTTC
CSAPGGAIENEQFF